Following are 30 T cell receptor beta chains from one sample sequenced in a study of cytomegalovirus exposure and HLA in healthy donors. Primers: 60 Vbeta forward and 13 Jbeta reverse. Method: immunoSEQ multiplex PCR; TCRdb's copy keeps in-frame clones and lacks some. The sample data list 110,000 to 150,000 clones. Sequencing used PBMCs. The receptors here all came from a male donor in good health and CMV-seronegative.

The chain uses TRBV19 and TRBJ1-5; 7 bases align to TRBD1. The CDR3 spans 16 residues. V shed 5 bases and J 2 bases; nucleotides not matched to a gene: 9. Per the germline V gene, CDR1 is LNHDA and CDR2 is SQIVND (reference sequence). The CDR3 DNA is TGTGCCAGTAGTTCGACGGGACAGCAGGGCAATCAGCCCCAGCATTTT. Translated, it gives CASSSTGQQGNQPQHF.

This chain connects TRBV2 to TRBJ1-5; a weak D match, TRBD1 (6 bases). CDR1 SNHLY and CDR2 FYNNEI come from the germline V gene. The CDR3 totals 15 residues. V gave up 6 bases and J gave up 11 bases, with 23 bases separating them. The CDR3 DNA reads TGTGCCAGCAGCTCCGGGACAAACACCCAGGAAGCCCAGCATTTT. Residues: CASSSGTNTQEAQHF.

J is TRBJ2-1 and V is TRBV2; TRBD2 might be the D (6 bases). V was pared by 6 bases and J by 5 bases, with 17 bases between. This CDR3 is 15 amino acids long. CDR1 SNHLY and CDR2 FYNNEI come from the germline V gene. In nucleotides, the CDR3 is TGTGCCAGCAGCGTCACCAGCGCGGGAAACAATGAGCAGTTCTTC. Residues: CASSVTSAGNNEQFF.

V is TRBV27 and J is TRBJ2-7; tentative D call: TRBD1 (6 bases). This CDR3 contains 15 residues. V lost 6 bases and J 3 bases, leaving 18 bases between the germline ends. The germline V gene has CDR1 MNHEY and CDR2 SMNVEV (reference sequence). CDR3 DNA: TGTGCCAGCAGACGTGACAGGCTACGGGGCTACGAGCAGTACTTC. Its translation: CASRRDRLRGYEQYF.

As for this clone: The sample contains more than one DNA sequence encoding this CDR3. The chain has TRBV28 and TRBJ1-1; no clear D. The CDR3 length is 14 residues. Germline V gene sequence: CDR1 MDHEN, CDR2 SYDVKM. Between the trimmed V and J ends, which lost 6 bases and 1 base, there was a span of 12 bases. CDR3 protein: CASSLIQKNTEAFF. Written as DNA, the CDR3 is TGTGCCAGCAGCCTTATACAGAAGAACACTGAAGCTTTCTTT.

This chain links TRBV7-6 with TRBJ2-1; 8 bases are a match to TRBD1. Unmatched junction bases numbered 5, after V lost 0 bases and J lost 1 base. Per the germline V gene, CDR1 is SGHVS and CDR2 is FNYEAQ. The CDR3 is made up of 17 amino acids. The DNA for the CDR3 is TGTGCCAGCAGCTTAGCGCGTCGACAGGGGTCCTACAATGAGCAGTTCTTC. It codes for CASSLARRQGSYNEQFF. The full variable domain, rest sourced from reference TRBV7-6 and TRBJ2-1, is GAGVSQSPRYKVTKRGQDVALRCDPISGHVSLYWYRQALGQGPEFLTYFNYEAQQDKSGLPNDRFSAERPEGSISTLTIQRTEQRDSAMYRCASSLARRQGSYNEQFFGPGTRLTVL.

V and J are TRBV11-2 and TRBJ2-4, with D tentatively TRBD2 (5 bases). From germline, CDR1 is SGHAT and CDR2 FQNNGV. Deletions cut 4 bases from V and 8 bases from J, with 15 bases between. The CDR3 consists of 14 residues. The CDR3 DNA follows: TGTGCCAGCAGCTCCTCAGGAGGCTTTGACATTCAGTACTTC. It is translated as CASSSSGGFDIQYF. The variable domain in full, completed from reference TRBV11-2 and TRBJ2-4, reads EAGVAQSPRYKIIEKRQSVAFWCNPISGHATLYWYQQILGQGPKLLIQFQNNGVVDDSQLPKDRFSAERLKGVDSTLKIQPAKLEDSAVYLCASSSSGGFDIQYFGAGTRLSVL.

This chain connects TRBV25-1 to TRBJ2-5; D is possibly TRBD2 (5 bases). Germline V gene lookup returns CDR1 MGHDK and CDR2 SYGVNS. V was cut by 8 bases and J by 4 bases, with 20 bases left in between. This CDR3 has 15 amino acids. CDR3 sequence: CASEDPRELSETQYF. The CDR3 DNA is TGTGCCAGCGAGGATCCGAGGGAATTGTCAGAGACCCAGTACTTC.

The V and J genes are TRBV9 and TRBJ2-7, with D tentatively TRBD2 (6 bases). Trimming removed 0 bases at V and 2 bases at J, with 9 bases between. The CDR3 totals 14 residues. CDR1 and CDR2 (germline): SGDLS, YYNGEE. This chain's CDR3 is CASSVEGTAYEQYF. The CDR3 coding sequence is TGTGCCAGCAGCGTAGAGGGGACTGCCTACGAGCAGTACTTC.

The V and J genes are TRBV7-3 and TRBJ2-1; D perhaps matches TRBD1 (5 bases). The CDR3 consists of 12 residues. Germline loops: CDR1 SGHTA, CDR2 FQGTGA. V was shortened by 3 bases and J by 9 bases, with 9 bases between the two germline ends. The CDR3 protein is CASSFTGSEQFF. The CDR3 DNA is TGTGCCAGCAGCTTCACAGGTAGTGAGCAGTTCTTC.

V usage is TRBV6-5 and J usage is TRBJ2-3; D possibly corresponds to TRBD1 (6 bases). There are 14 residues in the CDR3. V was pared by 5 bases and J by 3 bases, with 12 bases between. The germline V gene encodes CDR1 MNHEY and CDR2 SVGAGI. CDR3 bases: TGTGCCAGCAGTGGACAGTTTCGGACAGATACGCAGTATTTT. Translated: CASSGQFRTDTQYF.

CDR3 in DNA: TGTGCCAGCAGCGCACCCCAGGGGGTGGGTGGCTACACCTTC. Amino acids: CASSAPQGVGGYTF. The rearrangement links TRBV9 to TRBJ1-2; 7 nucleotides align to TRBD1. The V and J ends lost 3 bases and 7 bases, in that order; junction bases with no gene match: 9. This CDR3 has 14 amino acids. The V gene's germline CDR1 is SGDLS and CDR2 YYNGEE.

The rearrangement uses TRBV7-9 and TRBJ2-5, with 9 bases identical to TRBD2. CDR3 length: 14 residues. The trim removed 2 bases at V and 5 bases at J, leaving 3 bases unmatched. CDR1 and CDR2 (germline): SEHNR, FQNEAQ (reference sequence). The CDR3 DNA sequence: TGTGCCAGCAGCTTAAGCCTAGCGGGGGAGACCCAGTACTTC. Translated, it gives CASSLSLAGETQYF.

This rearrangement joins TRBV30 to TRBJ2-3; 7 positions agree with TRBD2. From germline, CDR1 is GTSNPN and CDR2 SVGIG (reference sequence). The CDR3 consists of 13 residues. J lost 6 bases, V lost 5 bases, and 8 bases had no gene match. The CDR3 is CAWVAGAGDTQYF. CDR3 DNA: TGTGCCTGGGTGGCGGGAGCGGGTGATACGCAGTATTTT.

J is TRBJ2-7 and V is TRBV5-4; 10 nucleotides line up with TRBD1. The trim removed 3 bases at V and 4 bases at J, leaving 7 bases unmatched. From germline, CDR1 is SGHNT and CDR2 YYREEE (reference sequence). CDR3 size: 15 residues. CDR3 bases: TGTGCCAGCAGCTCCACCGGGACAGGGGTGTACGAGCAGTACTTC. Protein: CASSSTGTGVYEQYF.

The chain joins TRBV19 to TRBJ1-1; D perhaps matches TRBD1 (5 bases). The CDR3 runs 13 residues. Between the trimmed V and J ends, which lost 7 bases and 1 base, there was a span of 10 bases. CDR1 is LNHDA, CDR2 SQIVND, per germline (reference sequence). CDR3 nucleotides: TGTGCCAGTATGGGGCGGACGAACACTGAAGCTTTCTTT. This gives the protein CASMGRTNTEAFF.

A remark on this clone: The sample contains more than one DNA sequence encoding this CDR3. This rearrangement joins TRBV5-1 to TRBJ2-1, with a weak D call TRBD1 (5 bases). CDR1 is SGHRS and CDR2 is YFSETQ in the germline V gene. V lost 0 bases, J lost 0 bases, and 7 bases lay in between. This CDR3 comprises 15 residues. This chain's CDR3 is CASSLAGSSYNEQFF. The CDR3 DNA is TGCGCCAGCAGCTTGGCAGGGTCCTCCTACAATGAGCAGTTCTTC.

On this clone: Other DNA sequences in this specimen translate into the identical CDR3. The chain links TRBV5-1 to TRBJ1-5; D is ambiguous. V lost 0 bases, J lost 2 bases, and 3 bases lay in between. Per the germline V gene, CDR1 is SGHRS and CDR2 is YFSETQ. The length of the CDR3 is 13 residues. The CDR3 DNA sequence: TGCGCCAGCAGCTTGGCGGGCAATCAGCCCCAGCATTTT. Translated, it gives CASSLAGNQPQHF.

V usage is TRBV11-3 and J usage is TRBJ2-1, with 8 bases aligning to TRBD2. The V and J ends lost 4 bases and 5 bases, in that order; junction bases with no gene match: 4. Germline CDR1 and CDR2: SGHNT and YENEEA. This CDR3 spans 14 amino acids. The CDR3 loop is CASSSGGGNNEQFF. CDR3 bases: TGTGCCAGCAGCTCGGGAGGGGGAAACAATGAGCAGTTCTTC.

The rearrangement joins TRBV30 to TRBJ2-7; D call uncertain. This CDR3 has 11 amino acids. The V end was cut by 0 bases, the J end by 2 bases, with 2 bases between. In germline, CDR1 is GTSNPN, CDR2 SVGIG (reference sequence). CDR3 residues: CAWSVTYEQYF. The CDR3 region has the DNA TGTGCCTGGAGTGTTACCTACGAGCAGTACTTC.

This chain connects TRBV6-5 to TRBJ2-5, with TRBD1 as a possible D gene (6 bases). The ends were cut back, 2 bases at V and 4 bases at J, with 17 bases in the middle. This CDR3 contains 16 residues. From germline, CDR1 is MNHEY and CDR2 SVGAGI. The CDR3 coding sequence is TGTGCCAGCAGTTACGGCCCAGGGGATTCGGGAGAGACCCAGTACTTC. It encodes CASSYGPGDSGETQYF.

The chain uses TRBV6-5 and TRBJ1-2, with D maybe TRBD1 (6 bases). Trimming cost V 0 bases and J 4 bases, with 12 bases left between them. The germline gives CDR1 MNHEY, CDR2 SVGAGI. This CDR3 is built from 15 residues. In DNA form, the CDR3 reads TGTGCCAGCAGTTACTCTGAGGGGGATCCCTATGGCTACACCTTC. It codes for CASSYSEGDPYGYTF.

This chain links TRBV7-2 with TRBJ2-7, with D unresolved. The CDR3 covers 14 residues. Deletions cut 2 bases from V and 2 bases from J, with 10 bases between. Per the germline V gene, CDR1 is SGHTA and CDR2 is FQGNSA. The chain's CDR3 is CASSLSYGTYEQYF. Here the CDR3 DNA reads TGTGCCAGCAGCTTAAGTTACGGTACCTACGAGCAGTACTTC. Complete variable domain (other parts from reference TRBV7-2 and TRBJ2-7): GAGVSQSPSNKVTEKGKDVELRCDPISGHTALYWYRQSLGQGLEFLIYFQGNSAPDKSGLPSDRFSAERTGGSVSTLTIQRTQQEDSAVYLCASSLSYGTYEQYFGPGTRLTVT.

The gene calls are TRBV5-6 and TRBJ1-1, with 11 bases that match TRBD1. J lost 4 bases, V lost 2 bases, and 4 bases had no gene match. The length of the CDR3 is 15 residues. Per germline, CDR1 SGHDT and CDR2 YYEEEE. For the CDR3, the DNA is TGTGCCAGCAGCTTTCCGGGACAGGGGGGCACTGAAGCTTTCTTT. Translation gives CASSFPGQGGTEAFF.

V is TRBV30 and J is TRBJ2-7, with D perhaps TRBD1 (6 bases). The CDR3 totals 15 residues. V gave up 1 base and J gave up 2 bases, with 15 bases separating them. CDR1 GTSNPN and CDR2 SVGIG come from the germline V gene (reference sequence). This CDR3 is CAWSAYRESAYEQYF. CDR3 in DNA: TGTGCCTGGAGTGCCTACAGGGAATCCGCCTACGAGCAGTACTTC. Looking up the rest from reference TRBV30 and TRBJ2-7 gives the full variable domain: SQTIHQWPATLVQPVGSPLSLECTVEGTSNPNLYWYRQAAGRGLQLLFYSVGIGQISSEVPQNLSASRPQDRQFILSSKKLLLSDSGFYLCAWSAYRESAYEQYFGPGTRLTVT.

This rearrangement joins TRBV15 to TRBJ2-5; TRBD2 matches at 9 bases. With 1 base clipped from V and 1 base from J, the junction kept 10 bases outside the gene matches. CDR3 size: 18 residues. Germline V lookup: CDR1 LNHNV, CDR2 YYDKDF (reference sequence). The CDR3 coding sequence is TGTGCCACCAGCAGAGCCGCAGTAGGGACTAGCCCCCAAGAGACCCAGTACTTC. Translation gives CATSRAAVGTSPQETQYF.

This chain joins TRBV5-1 and TRBJ2-6; D is unresolved. The CDR3 runs 14 residues. Germline V gene sequence: CDR1 SGHRS, CDR2 YFSETQ. Trimming left V 9 bases short and J 2 bases short, with 12 bases between. Here the CDR3 DNA reads TGCGCCACCCGAGGTGGAACTGGGGCCAACGTCCTGACTTTC. This codes for CATRGGTGANVLTF.

The V gene is TRBV11-2, the J gene TRBJ2-7; D remains ambiguous. This CDR3 contains 12 residues. Germline lookup yields CDR1 SGHAT and CDR2 FQNNGV. V gave up 3 bases and J gave up 3 bases, with 6 bases separating them. The DNA for the CDR3 is TGTGCCAGCAGCTTTAGAAGCTACGAGCAGTACTTC. Translation: CASSFRSYEQYF. The full variable domain, rest sourced from reference TRBV11-2 and TRBJ2-7, is EAGVAQSPRYKIIEKRQSVAFWCNPISGHATLYWYQQILGQGPKLLIQFQNNGVVDDSQLPKDRFSAERLKGVDSTLKIQPAKLEDSAVYLCASSFRSYEQYFGPGTRLTVT.

The rearrangement uses TRBV27 and TRBJ1-1, with 8 bases identical to TRBD1. Germline assignment: CDR1 MNHEY and CDR2 SMNVEV (reference sequence). The CDR3 has 15 residues. V was pared by 8 bases and J by 5 bases, with 13 bases of the junction left unmatched. The CDR3, as DNA: TGTGCCAGCCGTGCGGTACAGGGGGTATGGACTGAAGCTTTCTTT. Its translation: CASRAVQGVWTEAFF.

This chain connects TRBV6-5 to TRBJ2-4; the match to TRBD2 covers 12 bases. The CDR3 covers 14 residues. Germline assignment: CDR1 MNHEY and CDR2 SVGAGI. The V segment lost 6 bases and the J segment 11 bases; nucleotides outside the gene matches: 8. This CDR3 reads CASRIRLAGVVQYF. CDR3 bases: TGTGCCAGCAGGATTAGACTAGCGGGAGTCGTTCAGTACTTC.